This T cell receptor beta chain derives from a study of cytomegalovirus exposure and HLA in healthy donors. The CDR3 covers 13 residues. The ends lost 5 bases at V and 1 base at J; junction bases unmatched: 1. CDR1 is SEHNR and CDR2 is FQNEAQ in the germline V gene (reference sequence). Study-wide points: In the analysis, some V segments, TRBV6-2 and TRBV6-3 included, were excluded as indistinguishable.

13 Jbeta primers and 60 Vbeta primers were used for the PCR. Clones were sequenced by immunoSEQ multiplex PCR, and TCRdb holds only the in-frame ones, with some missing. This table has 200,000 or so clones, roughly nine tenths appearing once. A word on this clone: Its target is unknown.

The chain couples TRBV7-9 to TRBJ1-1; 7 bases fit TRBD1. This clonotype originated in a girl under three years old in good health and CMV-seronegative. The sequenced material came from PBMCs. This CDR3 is CASSRDRNTEAFF. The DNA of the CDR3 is TGTGCCAGCAGCCGGGACAGGAACACTGAAGCTTTCTTT.